This paragraph covers one T cell receptor beta chain sequence. Its antigen is unknown. These data come from a study of identical twins. Study-level results: A cross-sectional statistical analysis, not follow-up of the same donors, supported the conclusions.

Per the germline V gene, CDR1 is MNHNS and CDR2 is SASEGT. The ends were cut back, 6 bases at V and 4 bases at J, with 10 bases in the middle. The CDR3 covers 13 residues. It was template switching that added a universal primer site, and there were unique molecular identifiers on the cDNA. TCRdb analysed the 5' RACE reads with MiXCR anew, one entry per CDR3 protein. The sample has roughly 1.6 million distinct CDR3 sequences, 25% to 35% seen once. This clonotype originated in a newborn girl in good health. The sequencing sample was made of cord blood. The chain carries TRBV6-1 and TRBJ2-1; D ambiguous. Written as DNA, the CDR3 is TGTGCCAGCAGAAGGGTAGGGTACAATGAGCAGTTCTTC. Its protein is CASRRVGYNEQFF.